This entry lists 17 T cell receptor beta chains sequenced from one sample in a study of OX40 agonist ivuxolimab in advanced cancers. The assay was immunoSEQ multiplex PCR, and TCRdb's table has in-frame clones only and misses some. In the table there are around 14,000 clones, roughly 65% of which are singletons. This specimen consisted of CD4+ or CD8+ T cells sorted from blood, obtained in a trial of the OX40 agonist ivuxolimab. These receptor sequences come from an adult with an advanced solid tumor such as melanoma, head and neck, liver or kidney cancer.

This clone was counted only a few times. V is TRBV7-6 and J is TRBJ2-5, with D unresolved. Germline lookup yields CDR1 SGHVS and CDR2 FNYEAQ. Trimming removed 0 bases from V and 2 bases from J, with 10 bases in between. CDR3 size: 15 residues. The CDR3 sequence is CASSLAASPQETQYF. The CDR3 DNA reads as TGTGCCAGCAGCTTAGCAGCCAGTCCTCAAGAGACCCAGTACTTC.

J is TRBJ2-3 and V is TRBV25-1; D is ambiguous. The V gene's germline CDR1 is MGHDK and CDR2 SYGVNS. Trimming took off 0 bases at V and 2 bases at J, with 6 bases between the two ends. The CDR3 consists of 14 residues. The CDR3 DNA reads as TGTGCCAGCAGTGAATATTCTCTCACAGATACGCAGTATTTT. The encoded protein is CASSEYSLTDTQYF.

The chain couples TRBV11-2 to TRBJ2-7; 7 bases fit TRBD1. Looked up from germline, CDR1 is SGHAT and CDR2 is FQNNGV. V shed 1 base and J 4 bases; nucleotides not matched to a gene: 4. The CDR3 length is 14 residues. CDR3 residues: CASSLGTGSYEQYF. In DNA form, the CDR3 reads TGTGCCAGCAGCTTAGGGACAGGTTCGTACGAGCAGTACTTC.

This chain uses TRBV12-5 with TRBJ2-7; D might be TRBD1 (5 bases). The CDR3 has 14 residues. V was shortened by 5 bases and J by 0 bases, with 11 bases between the two germline ends. Germline-derived CDR1 and CDR2 are LGHNT and FRNRAP. The CDR3 protein is CASGPSDSSYEQYF. In DNA form, the CDR3 reads TGTGCTAGTGGTCCCTCTGACAGCTCCTACGAGCAGTACTTC.

CDR3: CASSENTGELFF. CDR3 in DNA: TGCGCCAGCAGTGAGAACACCGGGGAGCTGTTTTTT. V usage is TRBV10-2 and J usage is TRBJ2-2; no firm D call. Germline V gene lookup returns CDR1 WSHSY and CDR2 SAAADI. Trimming stripped 2 bases from V and 2 bases from J, with 0 bases between. The length of the CDR3 is 12 residues.

A single count supports this clone. The chain links TRBV28 to TRBJ2-1; D remains unclear. This CDR3 is 15 amino acids long. The germline CDR1 and CDR2 sequences are MDHEN and SYDVKM. V was clipped by 6 bases and J by 0 bases, with 12 bases between them. The CDR3 sequence: CASRHTPVSYNEQFF. The CDR3 DNA sequence: TGTGCCAGCAGACACACCCCTGTCTCCTACAATGAGCAGTTCTTC.

This chain joins TRBV6-5 and TRBJ1-1, with a possible D match to TRBD1 (5 bases). Germline V gives CDR1 MNHEY, CDR2 SVGAGI. The CDR3 runs to 12 residues. V lost 5 bases to trimming and J lost 8 bases, with 12 bases between them. The CDR3, as DNA: TGTGCCAGCAGTACCGGGACCCTAGAAGCTTTCTTT. Translated: CASSTGTLEAFF.

The chain employs TRBV11-3 and TRBJ1-3; D not certain. The CDR3 has 14 amino acids. CDR1 is SGHNT, CDR2 YENEEA, per germline. V shed 0 bases and J shed 2 bases, with 5 bases lying between them. The CDR3 nucleotides read TGTGCCAGCAGCTTAGATTTCGCTGGAAACACCATATATTTT. It yields the protein CASSLDFAGNTIYF.

The CDR3 DNA is TGTGCCAGCAGCTCCGGGACAGGGGCCGTTCAGTACTTC. As protein: CASSSGTGAVQYF. This chain links TRBV6-6 with TRBJ2-4; TRBD1 aligns across 10 bases. The V gene's germline CDR1 is MNHNY and CDR2 SVGAGI (reference sequence). V was clipped by 6 bases and J by 11 bases; unmatched bases: 7. This CDR3 contains 13 residues.

V and J are TRBV6-1 and TRBJ1-5, with D tentatively TRBD1 (5 bases). Germline V CDR1 and CDR2: MNHNS, SASEGT. CDR3 length: 16 amino acids. Trimming shortened V by 2 bases and J by 6 bases, and 17 bases separated the two germline ends. The CDR3 loop is CASSELMDMVVQPQHF. The CDR3 coding sequence is TGTGCCAGCAGTGAACTAATGGACATGGTGGTTCAGCCCCAGCATTTT.

The V call is TRBV6-5, the J call TRBJ1-6; D gene ambiguous. This CDR3 comprises 15 residues. V dropped 1 base and J dropped 7 bases, with 11 bases sitting between them. CDR1 and CDR2 (germline): MNHEY, SVGAGI. The CDR3 nucleotides read TGTGCCAGCAGTTACTTAGGCACGTCGAATTCACCCCTCCACTTT. Protein product: CASSYLGTSNSPLHF.

V gene TRBV7-8 combines with J gene TRBJ1-5, with TRBD1 identical over 8 bases. V was clipped by 5 bases and J by 4 bases; unmatched bases: 4. This CDR3 has 14 amino acids. Germline V CDR1 and CDR2: SGHVS, FQNEAQ. The CDR3 protein is CASSTRTGNQPQHF. In DNA form, the CDR3 reads TGTGCCAGCAGCACCCGGACAGGGAATCAGCCCCAGCATTTT.

The genes are TRBV7-3 and TRBJ2-3, with a tentative D call TRBD1 (6 bases). There are 14 residues in the CDR3. Germline-derived CDR1 and CDR2 are SGHTA and FQGTGA. Trimming shortened V by 5 bases and J by 2 bases, and 11 bases separated the two germline ends. In DNA, the CDR3 is TGTGCCAGCAGCGAGGGGGTTGACACAGATACGCAGTATTTT. Its translation: CASSEGVDTDTQYF. The whole variable domain, remainder taken from reference TRBV7-3 and TRBJ2-3, is GAGVSQTPSNKVTEKGKYVELRCDPISGHTALYWYRQSLGQGPEFLIYFQGTGAADDSGLPNDRFFAVRPEGSVSTLKIQRTERGDSAVYLCASSEGVDTDTQYFGPGTRLTVL.

This clone has only one observation. V gene TRBV5-1 combines with J gene TRBJ2-5, with D perhaps TRBD1 or TRBD2 (5 bases each). The ends were cut back, 0 bases at V and 4 bases at J, with 10 bases in the middle. The CDR3 consists of 14 residues. Germline CDR1 SGHRS, CDR2 YFSETQ. DNA for the CDR3: TGCGCCAGCAGCTTGGTACGGGACGGAGAGACCCAGTACTTC. As protein: CASSLVRDGETQYF.

This clone was picked up a small number of times. Here the CDR3 reads CASSSRDGEKLFF. In DNA, the CDR3 is TGTGCCAGCAGCTCGCGGGACGGGGAAAAACTGTTTTTT. The rearrangement links TRBV5-4 to TRBJ1-4; tentative D call: TRBD1 (5 bases). Germline CDR1 and CDR2: SGHNT and YYREEE (reference sequence). The V gene lost 3 bases and the J gene lost 8 bases, with 11 bases spanning the gap. The length of the CDR3 is 13 residues.

The chain links TRBV7-9 to TRBJ2-7; TRBD1 agrees at 9 bases. From germline, CDR1 is SEHNR and CDR2 FQNEAQ (reference sequence). The trim removed 4 bases at V and 2 bases at J, leaving 9 bases unmatched. This CDR3 contains 16 residues. CDR3 nucleotides: TGTGCCAGCAGCTCGACACCGGGACAGGGAACCTACGAGCAGTACTTC. Amino acids: CASSSTPGQGTYEQYF.

This clone is termed medium-sized. The chain has TRBV5-6 and TRBJ2-7; TRBD1 might be the D (5 bases). This CDR3 region has 15 residues. The ends were cut back, 0 bases at V and 0 bases at J, with 10 bases in the middle. CDR1 and CDR2 from the germline V gene are SGHDT and YYEEEE. CDR3 amino acids: CASSLDRTLSYEQYF. The CDR3 nucleotides read TGTGCCAGCAGCTTGGACAGGACGCTCTCCTACGAGCAGTACTTC.